This T cell receptor beta chain was profiled in a study of identical twins. The study, taken as a whole, reports: While abundant cord blood beta clonotypes carried fewer insertions, memory repertoires showed no such pattern. Conclusions leaned on cross-sectional statistical analysis and did not track the same donors over time. It was possible that invariant MAIT and iNKT cells partly confounded the zero-insertion analyses.

The CDR3 runs to 12 residues. Germline V gene data show CDR1 as SQVTM and CDR2 as ANQGSEA. The V end was cut by 3 bases, the J end by 1 base, with 5 bases between. This clonotype was detected many times. The antigen is not known. A template switching step contributed a universal primer site, while unique molecular identifiers were present in the cDNA. TCRdb used MiXCR to reprocess the 5' RACE reads, holding one entry per CDR3 protein. The sample carries about 660,000 distinct CDR3 sequences, 8.6% recorded once. Another study also made use of these data, one on yellow fever vaccine responses in identical twins.

The genes are TRBV29-1 and TRBJ2-3; possibly TRBD1 for D (5 bases). The sequence was obtained from a woman younger than 35 in good health. Sequenced input: PBMCs. DNA of the CDR3: TGCAGCGTTGACAGGGGCACAGATACGCAGTATTTT. Translation gives CSVDRGTDTQYF.